Presented here are 8 T cell receptor beta chains from one specimen sequenced in a study of monozygotic twins with inflammatory bowel disease. Reanalyzing the 5' RACE reads, TCRdb keeps one entry per CDR3 protein, without DNA. The sample table includes 300,000 to 350,000 distinct CDR3 sequences. Sequenced: blood. These receptors were taken from a human donor with ulcerative colitis or Crohn's disease, or a healthy co-twin of an affected twin (not recorded which).

The chain joins TRBV19 to TRBJ2-1; TCRdb proposes TRBD2, but this gene call is untestable without DNA. Germline V lookup: CDR1 LNHDA, CDR2 SQIVND (reference sequence). This CDR3 has 17 amino acids. The CDR3 is CASSTPFGGRAENEQFF.

The V call is TRBV10-3, the J call TRBJ2-2; the D call from TCRdb, TRBD1, cannot be confirmed without DNA. The CDR3 is 15 residues long. CDR1 and CDR2 (germline): ENHRY, SYGVKD. The CDR3 sequence is CAITGTGANTGELFF.

The rearrangement joins TRBV29-1 to TRBJ1-3. Germline assignment: CDR1 SQVTM and CDR2 ANQGSEA. The CDR3 runs to 12 residues. This chain's CDR3 is CSVGGSGNTIYF.

The chain has TRBV13 and TRBJ2-7; TCRdb's D call, TRBD1, is unchecked because there is no DNA. The CDR3 runs to 13 residues. Germline V gene lookup returns CDR1 PRHDT and CDR2 FYEKMQ (reference sequence). CDR3 amino acids: CASSAGTGVEQYF.

The chain uses TRBV7-9 and TRBJ2-3. The CDR3 sequence is 16 residues long. Looked up from germline, CDR1 is SEHNR and CDR2 is FQNEAQ (reference sequence). CDR3 protein: CASSLATAMGSDTQYF.

The chain joins TRBV20-1 to TRBJ1-1; TCRdb returns TRBD1, unconfirmable since there is no DNA. The germline V gene has CDR1 DFQATT and CDR2 SNEGSKA (reference sequence). This CDR3 has 13 residues. The chain's CDR3 is CSAIDRGYTEAFF.

The V and J genes are TRBV5-4 and TRBJ2-7; the TCRdb call, TRBD1, lacks DNA for checking. The CDR3 consists of 15 residues. CDR1 is SGHNT, CDR2 YYREEE, per germline (reference sequence). This CDR3 is CATALRTGASYEQYF. Full variable domain (outside the CDR3, taken from reference TRBV5-4 and TRBJ2-7): ETGVTQSPTHLIKTRGQQVTLRCSSQSGHNTVSWYQQALGQGPQFIFQYYREEENGRGNFPPRFSGLQFPNYSSELNVNALELDDSALYLCATALRTGASYEQYFGPGTRLTVT.

V and J are TRBV5-1 and TRBJ2-6. CDR1 is SGHRS, CDR2 YFSETQ, per germline. This CDR3 comprises 15 residues. The CDR3 is CASSPGWSGANVLTF.